This T cell receptor beta chain was retrieved from a study of shared clonotypes between healthy human individuals. The study, taken as a whole, reports: There were few donors, and this limited the genetic and exposure-history diversity represented. Rarefaction curves obtained for sorted subsets showed sequencing incomplete despite large depth. Around 5.3% of naive CD4 clonotypes were shared across a handful of donors. Clonotype sharing among the donors was expected to vary with sequencing depth.

Measured with immunoSEQ multiplex PCR; TCRdb has only the in-frame clones, and not every one. Among 600,000 or so clones listed, nearly 98% were seen once. Only CD45RO-negative cells positively selected for CCR7 counted as naive CD8 cells, so terminally differentiated effector memory CD45RA+ cells were excluded. Worth noting for this clone: The antigen is unknown.

The material sequenced was naive CD8+ T cells sorted from blood. The sequence came from a man aged 25-45 years in good health.

The CDR3 loop is CASSLQGAGVLDTEAFF. CDR3 nucleotides: TGTGCCAGCAGCTTACAAGGGGCTGGGGTGTTGGACACTGAAGCTTTCTTT. V and J are TRBV7-9 and TRBJ1-1, with D maybe TRBD1 (5 bases). V gave up 2 bases and J gave up 3 bases, with 19 bases separating them. Germline V gives CDR1 SEHNR, CDR2 FQNEAQ (reference sequence). The CDR3 loop spans 17 amino acids.